This record concerns one T cell receptor (beta chain) sequence. The source of the sample is a study of blood T cell repertoires in COVID-19. Study-wide context: The United States, Italy and Spain were the sources of the acute and convalescent COVID-19 samples. T cells, B-cell-depleted T cells, or PBMCs provided the cDNA or gDNA that served as material.

Source study methods: From reference gene primer amplification, estimates of nucleated cell counts were derived. Clones were read by immunoSEQ multiplex PCR, and TCRdb kept only the in-frame ones, dropping some. That table gives V, J and clone size, and the DNA gave D and trimming. This sample carries roughly 200,000 clones, approximately 80% of them seen once, and the ten largest clones take about 7%. The Seattle patients, enrolled during active infection, were followed longitudinally. The sequencing sample was made of peripheral blood. The receptor comes from a woman aged 40 to 50 with COVID-19, enrolled during active disease.

The DNA for the CDR3 is TGTGCCAGCAGTGACGGACAGGGGGCAAACATTCAGTACTTC. This gives the protein CASSDGQGANIQYF. The chain has TRBV6-4 and TRBJ2-4; TRBD1 matches at 11 bases. The CDR3 is 14 residues long. Germline assignment: CDR1 MRHNA and CDR2 SNTAGT. V lost 2 bases to trimming and J lost 6 bases; unmatched junction nucleotides: 0.